This TCR beta chain was documented in a study of stem cell transplantation in POMP-related autoinflammatory disease. Study-level background: Impaired MHC class I-dependent CD8+ differentiation was hypothesized from defective thymoproteasomes. Before transplant: CD4+ naive skewing, low CD8+ proportions, reduced cytokine secretion.

The V end lost 6 bases, the J end lost 3 bases, and 15 bases lay between the germline ends. This CDR3 spans 14 amino acids. Germline V gives CDR1 SGDLS, CDR2 YYNGEE. TCRdb's copy holds only in-frame clones and misses some; the assay was immunoSEQ multiplex PCR. The table lists about 26,000 clones, 75% to 85% of them singletons, with around 2.5% in the top ten. The study, taken as a whole, reports: A trend toward lower repertoire diversity and greater clonality appeared in every analyzed T-cell subset of PRAID patients. Fewer unique TRB V-J gene pairings were identified in patients with PRAID.

As regards this clone: Antigen: not known.

The specimen was CD4+ T cells from PBMCs, collected before stem cell transplantation. This TCR derives from a human donor with POMP-related autoinflammation and immune dysregulation (PRAID). This chain links TRBV9 with TRBJ1-2; D is unclear. The CDR3 nucleotides are TGTGCCAGCACTATGACAATGTTGCACTATGGCTACACCTTC. Translation gives CASTMTMLHYGYTF. Full variable domain (outside the CDR3, taken from reference TRBV9 and TRBJ1-2): DSGVTQTPKHLITATGQRVTLRCSPRSGDLSVYWYQQSLDQGLQFLIQYYNGEERAKGNILERFSAQQFPDLHSELNLSSLELGDSALYFCASTMTMLHYGYTFGSGTRLTVV.